The source of this T cell receptor beta chain is a study of T cells after yellow fever vaccination. Study-wide points: Though weaker, the secondary response peaked faster, on day 5 versus 15.

It was through 5'RACE template switching that TCR cDNA was made, with a universal primer site and UMIs added. TCRdb used MiXCR to reprocess the 5' RACE reads, holding one entry per CDR3 protein. This table has 65,000 to 70,000 distinct CDR3 sequences, 5.9% appearing once. This clonotype has a count of ten or more. Its specificity is unknown. The germline V gene encodes CDR1 DFQATT and CDR2 SNEGSKA (reference sequence). Trimming took 0 bases from V and 1 from J, leaving 14 bases between them. The CDR3 consists of 16 residues. The material was CD4+ T cells sorted from PBMCs, obtained around 16 days after the first yellow fever vaccination. This sequence joins TRBV20-1 and TRBJ2-3; weak D call: TRBD1 (6 bases). This sequence was found in a man between 18 and 35 years old who received the YFV17D yellow fever vaccine. The CDR3 coding sequence is TGCAGTGCTAGAGATCCCCCAGGGGTCGGCACAGATACGCAGTATTTT. Residues: CSARDPPGVGTDTQYF.